The 19 T cell receptor beta chains given below trace back to one sample, sequenced in a study of blood T cell repertoires in COVID-19. Only in-frame clones appear in the TCRdb table, and some are missing; sequencing was by immunoSEQ multiplex PCR. The table lists 90,000 or so clones, 89% of them singletons. The sequencing input was peripheral blood. These receptors were obtained from a woman aged 80 or older with active COVID-19.

The chain uses TRBV7-9 and TRBJ2-2, with 10 nucleotides matching TRBD2. The CDR3 runs to 17 residues. J gave up 0 bases and V 5 bases, and 6 bases lay outside the gene matches. Germline V gene data show CDR1 as SEHNR and CDR2 as FQNEAQ (reference sequence). The CDR3 region has the DNA TGTGCCAGCAGCCTCCGGACTAGCGGAACGAACACCGGGGAGCTGTTTTTT. It yields the protein CASSLRTSGTNTGELFF.

V is TRBV29-1 and J is TRBJ2-7; 7 nucleotides line up with TRBD2. Germline V gene lookup returns CDR1 SQVTM and CDR2 ANQGSEA. The junction had 4 bases not matched to a gene; V was cut back by 5 bases and J by 3 bases. The CDR3 extends over 12 amino acids. In nucleotides, the CDR3 is TGCAGCGTTAGCGGGAACTACTACGAGCAGTACTTC. Translation: CSVSGNYYEQYF.

This sequence joins TRBV5-1 and TRBJ1-4, with TRBD1 identical over 10 bases. The CDR3 spans 17 residues. The V segment lost 4 bases and the J segment 0 bases; nucleotides outside the gene matches: 6. Germline V gene sequence: CDR1 SGHRS, CDR2 YFSETQ. The CDR3 region is CASSRGQGPTTNEKLFF. Here the CDR3 DNA reads TGCGCCAGCAGCCGGGGACAGGGGCCTACAACTAATGAAAAACTGTTTTTT.

CDR3 residues: CASTLSTSGSVDEQFF. The CDR3 DNA follows: TGTGCCAGCACTTTATCCACTAGCGGGAGTGTAGATGAGCAGTTCTTC. The V gene is TRBV2, the J gene TRBJ2-1; 11 bases agree with TRBD2. Germline assignment: CDR1 SNHLY and CDR2 FYNNEI. This CDR3 comprises 16 residues. V was clipped by 7 bases and J by 8 bases; unmatched bases: 13.

The V gene is TRBV28, the J gene TRBJ2-7; the match to TRBD1 covers 9 bases. The CDR3 runs 15 residues. Looked up from germline, CDR1 is MDHEN and CDR2 is SYDVKM. Trimming removed 1 base from V and 2 bases from J; junction bases left unmatched: 3. In nucleotides, the CDR3 is TGTGCCAGCAGTTTATACAGGGGGCAGCCCTACGAGCAGTACTTC. Encoded protein: CASSLYRGQPYEQYF.

The chain employs TRBV4-3 and TRBJ2-3; 10 bases line up with TRBD1. V lost 0 bases to trimming and J lost 5 bases; unmatched junction nucleotides: 5. The CDR3 loop spans 16 amino acids. Germline CDR1 reads LGHNA; CDR2 reads YSLEER. CDR3 in DNA: TGCGCCAGCAGCCAAGATGGGAGGGACAGGGGAGATACGCAGTATTTT. It encodes CASSQDGRDRGDTQYF.

As concerns this clone: A read error may produce the germline difference seen at one junction end. This chain uses TRBV18 with TRBJ2-5; D gene uncertain. Germline lookup yields CDR1 KGHSH and CDR2 LQKENI. This CDR3 contains 11 residues. CDR3 coding DNA: TGTGCCAGCACAAACCAGGAGACCCAGTACTTC. The encoded protein is CASTNQETQYF.

This clone was counted a single time. The chain uses TRBV19 and TRBJ2-7, with TRBD2 identical over 10 bases. Per the germline V gene, CDR1 is LNHDA and CDR2 is SQIVND (reference sequence). Germline trimming cut 7 bases from V and 7 bases from J; bases unmatched to any gene: 7. The CDR3 covers 13 residues. CDR3 in amino acids: CASTEVAGGEQYF. CDR3 in DNA: TGTGCCAGTACCGAGGTAGCGGGAGGAGAGCAGTACTTC.

The chain links TRBV2 to TRBJ2-5; 7 bases align to TRBD1. This CDR3 region has 16 residues. CDR1 and CDR2 from the germline V gene are SNHLY and FYNNEI. V lost 2 bases and J lost 0; bases outside the gene matches: 6. Written as DNA, the CDR3 is TGTGCCAGCAGTGAACGGGACAGTTGGTACCAAGAGACCCAGTACTTC. Its protein product is CASSERDSWYQETQYF.

This rearrangement joins TRBV6-2 or TRBV6-3 to TRBJ1-5; 11 bases are a match to TRBD1. The CDR3 extends over 16 amino acids. The V gene end was trimmed by 4 bases and the J gene end by 6 bases; junction bases not matched to a gene: 8. Per germline, CDR1 MNHEY and CDR2 SVGEGT. The chain's CDR3 is CASSSRTGGWVQPQHF. CDR3 sequence (DNA): TGTGCCAGCAGTTCACGGACAGGGGGCTGGGTTCAGCCCCAGCATTTT.

The chain recombines TRBV18 with TRBJ2-1, with TRBD2 as a possible D gene (6 bases). This CDR3 has 16 amino acids. V gave up 2 bases and J gave up 1 base, with 12 bases separating them. Germline assignment: CDR1 KGHSH and CDR2 LQKENI. DNA for the CDR3: TGTGCCAGCTCACCATATGAAGGAGGGTCCTACAATGAGCAGTTCTTC. It specifies CASSPYEGGSYNEQFF. Complete variable domain (other parts from reference TRBV18 and TRBJ2-1): NAGVMQNPRHLVRRRGQEARLRCSPMKGHSHVYWYRQLPEEGLKFMVYLQKENIIDESGMPKERFSAEFPKEGPSILRIQQVVRGDSAAYFCASSPYEGGSYNEQFFGPGTRLTVL.

J is TRBJ2-1 and V is TRBV7-2; a possible D gene is TRBD1 (5 bases). The CDR3 runs 13 residues. Trimming pared 5 bases from V and 10 bases from J, leaving 15 bases between. Germline CDR1 reads SGHTA; CDR2 reads FQGNSA. The CDR3 protein is CASSLGVGREQFF. CDR3 nucleotides: TGTGCCAGCAGCCTCGGCGTGGGGCGGGAGCAGTTCTTC.

V is TRBV5-1 and J is TRBJ1-4; D is perhaps TRBD1 (6 bases). CDR1 and CDR2 from the germline V gene are SGHRS and YFSETQ. This CDR3 is built from 15 residues. Trimming took off 5 bases at V and 0 bases at J, with 11 bases between the two ends. The CDR3 region is CASSWRTATNEKLFF. DNA of the CDR3: TGCGCCAGCAGTTGGAGGACAGCAACTAATGAAAAACTGTTTTTT. The complete variable domain, with remaining parts taken from reference TRBV5-1 and TRBJ1-4, reads KAGVTQTPRYLIKTRGQQVTLSCSPISGHRSVSWYQQTPGQGLQFLFEYFSETQRNKGNFPGRFSGRQFSNSRSEMNVSTLELGDSALYLCASSWRTATNEKLFFGSGTQLSVL.

The chain has TRBV5-1 and TRBJ2-7, with 9 nucleotides matching TRBD2. The V gene's germline CDR1 is SGHRS and CDR2 YFSETQ. V lost 0 bases to trimming and J lost 2 bases; unmatched junction nucleotides: 3. The CDR3 spans 15 residues. The CDR3 DNA reads TGCGCCAGCAGCTTGGCGTCTAGCGGGACCTACGAGCAGTACTTC. Amino acids: CASSLASSGTYEQYF. The full variable domain, in which reference TRBV5-1 and TRBJ2-7 provide the parts outside the CDR3, is KAGVTQTPRYLIKTRGQQVTLSCSPISGHRSVSWYQQTPGQGLQFLFEYFSETQRNKGNFPGRFSGRQFSNSRSEMNVSTLELGDSALYLCASSLASSGTYEQYFGPGTRLTVT.

The J gene is TRBJ2-7, the V gene TRBV11-2, with D possibly matching TRBD1 (5 bases). V lost 3 bases, J lost 1 base, and 10 bases lay in between. Germline loops: CDR1 SGHAT, CDR2 FQNNGV. CDR3 length: 14 residues. The CDR3 spells CASSFDSTSYEQYF. For the CDR3, the DNA is TGTGCCAGCAGCTTTGACAGTACGTCCTACGAGCAGTACTTC.

This clone was seen a single time. The rearrangement joins TRBV28 to TRBJ2-5, with 8 bases fitting TRBD2. Germline V gene sequence: CDR1 MDHEN, CDR2 SYDVKM. The junction had 13 bases not matched to a gene; V was cut back by 5 bases and J by 5 bases. The CDR3 is 16 residues long. The CDR3 region is CASSRGGASGLETQYF. The CDR3 DNA sequence: TGTGCCAGCAGTCGGGGGGGGGCCTCAGGCCTGGAGACCCAGTACTTC.

The V and J genes are TRBV7-9 and TRBJ2-1, with TRBD1 matching over 9 bases. J lost 3 bases, V lost 1 base, and 4 bases had no gene match. Germline CDR1 is SEHNR and CDR2 is FQNEAQ (reference sequence). CDR3 length equals 16 residues. CDR3 region: CASSLGQGVYYNEQFF. In DNA form, the CDR3 reads TGTGCCAGCAGCTTAGGACAGGGGGTTTACTACAATGAGCAGTTCTTC.

J is TRBJ2-1 and V is TRBV10-3, with no clear D. The CDR3 covers 13 residues. The V gene lost 5 bases and the J gene lost 5 bases, with 10 bases spanning the gap. CDR1 and CDR2 from the germline V gene are ENHRY and SYGVKD. CDR3 DNA sequence: TGTGCCATCAGTCCTAACTTGGACAATGAGCAGTTCTTC. Translation gives CAISPNLDNEQFF.

The CDR3 nucleotides are TGCGCCAGCAGCACCGGGACTAGCGGGAGCACAGATACGCAGTATTTT. It codes for CASSTGTSGSTDTQYF. This sequence joins TRBV5-1 and TRBJ2-3; TRBD2 matches 12 bases. V shed 4 bases and J 0 bases; nucleotides not matched to a gene: 3. The CDR3 extends over 16 amino acids. The germline CDR1 and CDR2 sequences are SGHRS and YFSETQ. Full variable domain (missing parts from reference TRBV5-1 and TRBJ2-3): KAGVTQTPRYLIKTRGQQVTLSCSPISGHRSVSWYQQTPGQGLQFLFEYFSETQRNKGNFPGRFSGRQFSNSRSEMNVSTLELGDSALYLCASSTGTSGSTDTQYFGPGTRLTVL.